The present T cell receptor beta chain was sequenced within a study of neurological immune-mediated disorders. TCRdb used MiXCR to reprocess the 5' RACE reads, holding one entry per CDR3 protein. The sample includes some 60,000 distinct CDR3 sequences, roughly 10% seen only once; the top ten take 6.6%. Regarding the study as a whole: CDR3 amino acid sequences found in expanded clones were never shared across subjects, suggesting private repertoires in all groups. HTLV-1-associated myelopathy led in TCR clonal expansion, while multiple sclerosis ranked lowest, below healthy controls.

As for time point: longitudinal time-point 1 (baseline). This clonotype was detected many times. What it recognizes is unknown. The V end was cut by 2 bases, the J end by 0 bases, with 12 bases between. The length of the CDR3 is 16 residues. V is TRBV12-3 or TRBV12-4 and J is TRBJ2-3, with D possibly TRBD1 on 6 matching bases. The sequence was collected from a male donor with HTLV-1-associated myelopathy (HAM/TSP). The source material was PBMCs. CDR3 nucleotide sequence: TGTGCCAGCAGTTTACATTCAGGGGCGAGCACAGATACGCAGTATTTT. Translation: CASSLHSGASTDTQYF.